This T cell receptor (beta chain) was sequenced in a study of T cell responses to AZD1222 COVID-19 vaccine. Study-wide points: The peak T cell response came first, and repertoires were sampled only after it. Nearly half of unique spike-specific TCRs reportedly avoided B.1.351 and B.1.1.7 mutated regions. Spike-wide coverage was observed for vaccine-associated CD4 TCRs, with dominant responses at 160-218 and 743-854. Recipients of two AZD1222 doses showed rising Spike-specific TCR breadth and depth.

The CDR3 totals 15 residues. V lost 3 bases, J lost 10 bases, and 7 bases stayed unmatched. The germline V gene has CDR1 SNHLY and CDR2 FYNNEI. About this clone itself: Antigen unknown.

Profiled with immunoSEQ multiplex PCR; TCRdb holds only in-frame clones, not every one. This repertoire shows around 250,000 clones, 93% found once; its top ten account for roughly 0.6%. The chain joins TRBV2 to TRBJ1-6; 9 bases fit TRBD1. Sequenced here: peripheral blood, sampled on day 0 of AZD1222 vaccination. The clonotype originates from an adult in good health. In DNA, the CDR3 is TGTGCCAGCAGTGACCCGGGACAGGGTATCTCACCCCTCCACTTT. Protein product: CASSDPGQGISPLHF.